The sequence of this T cell receptor beta chain was determined in a study of response to subunit inactivated influenza vaccine. Study-wide results and limits: Researchers suggested that each seasonal influenza vaccination recruits few new T cells.

V lost 0 bases and J 11 bases, leaving 21 bases between the germline ends. The CDR3 sequence is 16 residues long. CDR1 and CDR2 (germline): MGHRA, YSYEKL. This clonotype was detected many times. Its matching antigen is unknown. TCRdb itself ran the RT-PCR reads through MiXCR, one entry per CDR3 protein. The sample includes some 190,000 distinct CDR3 sequences, around 15% seen only once; the top ten take roughly 24%. This clonotype was sampled from a man aged 45 to 65 who received an inactivated influenza vaccine. The genes are TRBV4-1 and TRBJ2-3; the D gene is possibly TRBD2 (7 bases). Sample: CD8+ T cells sorted from PBMCs, taken less than 6 days after vaccination. CDR3: CASSQDRAGAWFGQYF. The CDR3 DNA reads TGCGCCAGCAGCCAAGATCGGGCGGGGGCCTGGTTCGGGCAGTATTTT.